This T cell receptor (beta chain) came from a study of identifying expanded T cells in peripheral blood. Generated by immunoSEQ multiplex PCR, the TCRdb table keeps only in-frame clones and is missing some. The table has about 90,000 clones, 88% seen once. The ends were cut back, 3 bases at V and 0 bases at J, with 10 bases in the middle. This CDR3 is 15 amino acids long. Germline CDR1 is KGHSH and CDR2 is LQKENI. V and J are TRBV18 and TRBJ2-3, with D tentatively TRBD1 (5 bases). Sequenced: blood. The receptor comes from a person between 18 and 75 years old in good health. CDR3: CASSPRQGSTDTQYF. The CDR3 bases are TGTGCCAGCTCACCGAGGCAGGGCAGCACAGATACGCAGTATTTT.